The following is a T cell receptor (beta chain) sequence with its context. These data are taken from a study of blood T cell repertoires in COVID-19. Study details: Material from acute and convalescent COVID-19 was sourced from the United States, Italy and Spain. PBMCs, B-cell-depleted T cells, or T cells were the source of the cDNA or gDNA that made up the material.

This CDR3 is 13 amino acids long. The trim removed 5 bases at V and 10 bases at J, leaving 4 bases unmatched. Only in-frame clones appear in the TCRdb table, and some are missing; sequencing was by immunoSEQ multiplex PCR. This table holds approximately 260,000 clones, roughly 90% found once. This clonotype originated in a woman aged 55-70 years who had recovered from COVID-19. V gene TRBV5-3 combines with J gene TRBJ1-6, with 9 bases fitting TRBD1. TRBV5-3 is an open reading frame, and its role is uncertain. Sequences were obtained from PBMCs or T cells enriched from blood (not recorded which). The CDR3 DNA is TGTGCCAGAAGTACAGGGGGCGGCTCACCCCTCCACTTT. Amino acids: CARSTGGGSPLHF.